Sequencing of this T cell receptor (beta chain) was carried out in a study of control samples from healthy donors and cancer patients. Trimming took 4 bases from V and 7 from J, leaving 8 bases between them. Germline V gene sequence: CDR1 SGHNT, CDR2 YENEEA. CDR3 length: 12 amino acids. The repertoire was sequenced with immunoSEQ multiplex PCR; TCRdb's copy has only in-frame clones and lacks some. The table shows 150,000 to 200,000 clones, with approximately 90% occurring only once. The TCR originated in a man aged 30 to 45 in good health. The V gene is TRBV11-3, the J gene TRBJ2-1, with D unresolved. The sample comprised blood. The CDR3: CASSSLDNEQFF. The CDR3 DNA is TGTGCCAGCAGCTCCCTTGATAATGAGCAGTTCTTC.